This T cell receptor (beta chain) was found in a study of T-cell memory formation after mild COVID-19. Study overall: For the most part, TCR clusters were specific to one donor. The study's findings and limits: The CD4+ clones that contracted clustered mainly within CM and EM, and the CD8+ clones concentrated in EMRA. Pre-infection memory showed some responding clones, and this suggested that cross-reactive memory joined.

TCRdb re-derived calls from the 5' RACE reads in MiXCR, one entry per CDR3 protein. The table has 580,000 or so distinct CDR3 sequences, approximately 15% seen once. Of note for this clonotype: Its target is not known.

The J segment lost 5 bases and the V segment lost 0 bases, leaving 9 bases of the junction unmatched. This CDR3 is 17 amino acids long. The chain employs TRBV23-1 and TRBJ2-1; 8 bases align to TRBD2. TRBV23-1 is placed among ORFs of uncertain function. The sequence came from an adult woman who had mild COVID-19 (a few samples of this study predate the infection). Cell type and time point are not known. The sample consisted of PBMCs or a T cell subset sorted from them (not recorded which). DNA for the CDR3: TGCGCCAGCAGTCAATCGGAGACTAGCGCGACGGACAATGAGCAGTTCTTC. It specifies CASSQSETSATDNEQFF.